The clone carrying this T cell receptor beta chain was seen a handful of times. Its antigen is not identified. The TCR alpha and TCR beta cDNA libraries, bearing sample barcodes and UMIs, were generated by 5'RACE using constant-segment primers. TCRdb re-analysed the 5' RACE reads in MiXCR, keeping a single row per CDR3 protein. This table has 240,000 or so distinct CDR3 sequences, 9.4% appearing once. These data come from a study of T-cell memory formation after mild COVID-19. Broader study findings: CD4/CD8 balance characterized clones contracting day 15 to 85, and CD4+ skew characterized later expanders. Of the contracting clones, CD4+ ones lay mainly in CM and EM, and CD8+ ones in EMRA.

This TCR was recovered from a young man who had mild COVID-19 (a few samples of this study predate the infection). Cell type and time point are not known. Sequencing was carried out using PBMCs or a T cell subset sorted from them (not recorded which).

Here the CDR3 reads CASSQEVLGGYGYTF. DNA for the CDR3: TGTGCCAGCAGCCAAGAGGTCCTCGGCGGATATGGCTACACCTTC. This chain connects TRBV4-2 to TRBJ1-2, with D uncertain. This CDR3 region has 15 residues. Trimming shortened V by 0 bases and J by 5 bases, and 13 bases separated the two germline ends. The germline V gene has CDR1 LGHNA and CDR2 YNFKEQ.